One sample yielded the 20 T cell receptor beta chains listed below, sequenced in a study of blood T cell repertoires in COVID-19. Sequencing was performed with immunoSEQ multiplex PCR; in TCRdb, only in-frame clones are kept and a portion is missing. Of 30,000 to 40,000 clones listed, just under 80% were seen once; the top ten hold more than 35%. Source material: peripheral blood. The receptors come from a man older than 75 with active or convalescent COVID-19.

The gene calls are TRBV7-2 and TRBJ2-3; the match to TRBD2 covers 8 bases. In germline, CDR1 is SGHTA, CDR2 FQGNSA. The CDR3 covers 16 residues. The J segment lost 6 bases and the V segment lost 2 bases, leaving 10 bases of the junction unmatched. The CDR3 DNA sequence: TGTGCCAGCAGCTTAATTGGCGGGGGGCCAGCGGATACGCAGTATTTT. It translates to CASSLIGGGPADTQYF. Full variable domain (missing parts from reference TRBV7-2 and TRBJ2-3): GAGVSQSPSNKVTEKGKDVELRCDPISGHTALYWYRQSLGQGLEFLIYFQGNSAPDKSGLPSDRFSAERTGGSVSTLTIQRTQQEDSAVYLCASSLIGGGPADTQYFGPGTRLTVL.

This clone occurred a few times. The chain joins TRBV7-9 to TRBJ2-1; no definite D call. Germline lookup yields CDR1 SEHNR and CDR2 FQNEAQ (reference sequence). The CDR3 contains 12 residues. V lost 0 bases and J 6 bases, leaving 3 bases between the germline ends. Here the CDR3 reads CASSLASNEQFF. In DNA form, the CDR3 reads TGTGCCAGCAGCTTAGCCAGCAATGAGCAGTTCTTC.

In its sample, this clone was seen once. V usage is TRBV18 and J usage is TRBJ1-2; 9 bases map to TRBD1. The V and J ends lost 3 bases and 2 bases, in that order; junction bases with no gene match: 4. The CDR3 is 15 amino acids. Germline values: CDR1 KGHSH, CDR2 LQKENI. Here the CDR3 reads CASSPGTGQNYGYTF. CDR3 bases: TGTGCCAGCTCACCCGGGACAGGGCAGAACTATGGCTACACCTTC.

This clone was observed once. V usage is TRBV7-6 and J usage is TRBJ1-1; D call uncertain. The length of the CDR3 is 15 residues. Trimming left V 4 bases short and J 5 bases short, with 17 bases between. In germline, CDR1 is SGHVS, CDR2 FNYEAQ. The CDR3 loop reads CASSSELGWRTEAFF. The DNA for the CDR3 is TGTGCCAGCAGCTCGGAGTTGGGTTGGCGGACTGAAGCTTTCTTT.

This clone was recorded only once. The chain combines TRBV6-6 with TRBJ2-3, with D possibly TRBD2 on 6 matching bases. Germline V CDR1 and CDR2: MNHNY, SVGAGI (reference sequence). CDR3 length: 16 amino acids. V dropped 6 bases and J dropped 1 base, with 17 bases sitting between them. CDR3 nucleotides: TGTGCCAGCAGCAAAAACTGGGGGGTCGGCACAGATACGCAGTATTTT. Translation: CASSKNWGVGTDTQYF.

The chain recombines TRBV9 with TRBJ1-2; TRBD1 matches 7 bases. Germline CDR1 SGDLS, CDR2 YYNGEE. CDR3 length: 15 amino acids. The ends lost 0 bases at V and 0 bases at J; junction bases unmatched: 2. This CDR3 is CASSVGGTANYGYTF. Here the CDR3 DNA reads TGTGCCAGCAGCGTAGGAGGGACAGCTAACTATGGCTACACCTTC.

The V and J genes are TRBV11-3 and TRBJ2-2; 7 bases are shared with TRBD1. This CDR3 spans 15 amino acids. The V segment lost 5 bases and the J segment 6 bases; nucleotides outside the gene matches: 9. Germline values: CDR1 SGHNT, CDR2 YENEEA. The CDR3 DNA reads as TGTGCCAGCAGCCCCCGGGACAGCGGCCCCGGGGAGCTGTTTTTT. The encoded protein is CASSPRDSGPGELFF.

The gene calls are TRBV19 and TRBJ1-5; a possible D gene is TRBD1 (5 bases). Germline-derived CDR1 and CDR2 are LNHDA and SQIVND (reference sequence). This CDR3 is built from 15 residues. V was pared by 5 bases and J by 0 bases, with 11 bases between. CDR3 loop: CASSEQEYSNQPQHF. The CDR3 DNA follows: TGTGCCAGTAGTGAACAGGAGTATAGCAATCAGCCCCAGCATTTT.

V and J are TRBV25-1 and TRBJ2-2; D remains ambiguous. This CDR3 has 14 amino acids. V was clipped by 4 bases and J by 4 bases, with 10 bases between them. Germline loops: CDR1 MGHDK, CDR2 SYGVNS. This chain's CDR3 is CASSAEYTTGELFF. In DNA, the CDR3 is TGTGCCAGCAGTGCAGAATACACCACCGGGGAGCTGTTTTTT.

This clone came up a few times. V is TRBV28 and J is TRBJ2-7, with 11 nucleotides matching TRBD2. Germline CDR1 is MDHEN and CDR2 is SYDVKM. The CDR3 is made up of 15 amino acids. J lost 3 bases, V lost 6 bases, and 7 bases had no gene match. CDR3 sequence (DNA): TGTGCCAGCAGCCCAGTCACTAGCGGGAGCTACGAGCAGTACTTC. This translates into CASSPVTSGSYEQYF.

J is TRBJ2-1 and V is TRBV11-3; the match to TRBD1 covers 9 bases. From germline, CDR1 is SGHNT and CDR2 YENEEA. V lost 5 bases and J lost 9; bases outside the gene matches: 8. CDR3 length equals 14 residues. CDR3 region: CASSPGTGRGEQFF. CDR3 bases: TGTGCCAGCAGCCCGGGGACAGGGAGGGGTGAGCAGTTCTTC.

In this sample, this clone turned up once. V is TRBV5-6 and J is TRBJ2-3; TRBD1 matches at 9 bases. Trimming at V came to 4 bases and at J to 6 bases, leaving 12 bases not matched to a gene. Looked up from germline, CDR1 is SGHDT and CDR2 is YYEEEE. This CDR3 comprises 16 residues. The CDR3 DNA reads TGTGCCAGCAGCGGAACCGGGACAGGGTCCTTGGATACGCAGTATTTT. This translates into CASSGTGTGSLDTQYF.

The gene calls are TRBV9 and TRBJ2-2, with D maybe TRBD2 (6 bases). The germline CDR1 and CDR2 sequences are SGDLS and YYNGEE. The CDR3 has 17 residues. The germline V and J ends were trimmed by 1 base and 2 bases, with 15 bases remaining between them. In nucleotides, the CDR3 is TGTGCCAGCAGCGTACCCTCCCCGGGGGTAAACACCGGGGAGCTGTTTTTT. Protein sequence: CASSVPSPGVNTGELFF.

The CDR3 DNA follows: TGTGCCAGCAGCCAAATGACAGCCGGTTTTAACTATGGCTACACCTTC. Translated, it gives CASSQMTAGFNYGYTF. The rearrangement links TRBV7-9 to TRBJ1-2; D may be TRBD1 (5 bases). CDR3 size: 16 residues. Germline assignment: CDR1 SEHNR and CDR2 FQNEAQ (reference sequence). Trimming took 5 bases from V and 1 from J, leaving 17 bases between them.

The chain links TRBV6-1 to TRBJ1-3; D unclear. The germline V and J ends were trimmed by 1 base and 0 bases, with 13 bases remaining between them. This CDR3 is 17 amino acids long. CDR1 and CDR2 from the germline V gene are MNHNS and SASEGT. DNA of the CDR3: TGTGCCAGCAGTGAAGTTTTTTCTGGGAGCTCTGGAAACACCATATATTTT. Residues: CASSEVFSGSSGNTIYF.

The CDR3, as DNA: TGTGCCAGTAGTCCCTCTCCAGGGGACGGCATTGGAGTGGAGACCCAGTACTTC. Its protein is CASSPSPGDGIGVETQYF. The chain couples TRBV19 to TRBJ2-5; possible D gene TRBD1, 6 bases. Trimming cost V 5 bases and J 5 bases, with 27 bases left between them. CDR3 length equals 18 residues. The germline CDR1 and CDR2 sequences are LNHDA and SQIVND (reference sequence).

The chain has TRBV5-6 and TRBJ1-2, with TRBD1 as a possible D gene (6 bases). The CDR3 covers 14 residues. Germline CDR1 reads SGHDT; CDR2 reads YYEEEE. Between the trimmed V and J ends, which lost 4 bases and 8 bases, there was a span of 18 bases. The CDR3 region is CASSPETGRGGYTF. The DNA for the CDR3 is TGTGCCAGCAGCCCAGAGACAGGAAGGGGCGGCTACACCTTC.

The chain combines TRBV30 with TRBJ2-5; D possibly corresponds to TRBD1 (5 bases). Deletions cut 4 bases from V and 6 bases from J, with 15 bases between. Germline assignment: CDR1 GTSNPN and CDR2 SVGIG (reference sequence). The CDR3 is made up of 13 amino acids. In DNA, the CDR3 is TGTGCCTGGACAGGGAACGGTTGGAAGACCCAGTACTTC. Protein: CAWTGNGWKTQYF.

The chain employs TRBV19 and TRBJ2-1; no reliable D call. The CDR3 loop spans 13 amino acids. With 1 base removed from V and 4 bases from J, the gap between germline ends came to 5 bases. The V gene's germline CDR1 is LNHDA and CDR2 SQIVND (reference sequence). CDR3 sequence: CASSIAGYNEQFF. CDR3 sequence (DNA): TGTGCCAGTAGTATAGCAGGTTACAATGAGCAGTTCTTC.

The chain links TRBV3-1 (or the pseudogene TRBV3-2) to TRBJ2-7, with 10 bases matching TRBD2. There are 15 residues in the CDR3. Unmatched junction bases numbered 6, after V lost 1 base and J lost 6 bases. The V gene's germline CDR1 is LGHDT and CDR2 YNNKEL (reference sequence). CDR3 bases: TGTGCCAGCAGCCAAGCGCTAGCGGGAGTACGCGAGCAGTACTTC. The encoded protein is CASSQALAGVREQYF.